These 9 T cell receptor beta chains share one sample of origin, sequenced in a study of Tregs in tolerant kidney transplant recipients. Mixed chimerism was transient after nonmyeloablative marrow transplants from related graft donors. The table came from immunoSEQ multiplex PCR; TCRdb's copy has only in-frame clones and leaves some out. This sample has 55,000 to 75,000 clones, with more than 75% found just once. The sample consisted of CD4+ T cells from blood (PBMCs), taken 6 months after the transplant. Receptors originate from a human patient who received a combined kidney and bone marrow transplant. A share of the T cells may be of graft donor origin.

In the case of this clone: The junction differs from germline at one of its ends, possibly a read error. The sample holds other DNA sequences that translate to the same CDR3. V and J are TRBV9 and TRBJ1-6, with a weak D call TRBD1 (6 bases). The CDR3 is 13 amino acids. From germline, CDR1 is SGDLS and CDR2 YYNGEE. The CDR3 reads CATGEHYNSPLHF. The CDR3 DNA reads TGTGCCACAGGGGAACACTATAATTCCCCCCTCCACTTT.

The chain carries TRBV30 and TRBJ2-7; 14 nucleotides match TRBD2. CDR3 length: 14 amino acids. After removal of 3 bases from V and 9 bases from J, the junction contained 7 bases not matched to a gene. The V gene's germline CDR1 is GTSNPN and CDR2 SVGIG (reference sequence). CDR3 DNA: TGTGCCTGGAGGAAGGGACTAGCGGGAGTGGGGCAGTACTTC. As protein: CAWRKGLAGVGQYF.

The chain uses TRBV6-6 and TRBJ2-2, with TRBD1 matching over 7 bases. Unmatched junction bases numbered 2, after V lost 4 bases and J lost 0 bases. The CDR3 extends over 15 amino acids. Germline values: CDR1 MNHNY, CDR2 SVGAGI (reference sequence). The CDR3 spells CASSFGTANTGELFF. In DNA, the CDR3 is TGTGCCAGCAGTTTTGGGACAGCGAACACCGGGGAGCTGTTTTTT.

This clone appeared a single time. This sequence joins TRBV4-1 and TRBJ2-3; TRBD2 matches at 9 bases. From germline, CDR1 is MGHRA and CDR2 YSYEKL. V lost 1 base to trimming and J lost 2 bases; unmatched junction nucleotides: 4. The CDR3 is 16 residues long. In DNA, the CDR3 is TGCGCCAGCAGCCAAGGAATAGCGGGGGACACAGATACGCAGTATTTT. Its protein product is CASSQGIAGDTDTQYF.

This chain links TRBV5-1 with TRBJ2-2; the match to TRBD2 covers 10 bases. Trimming at V came to 4 bases and at J to 6 bases, leaving 18 bases not matched to a gene. Germline V CDR1 and CDR2: SGHRS, YFSETQ. The CDR3 contains 19 residues. The CDR3 sequence is CASSPTREAGGIGAGELFF. The CDR3 DNA follows: TGCGCCAGCAGCCCAACTAGAGAAGCGGGAGGGATCGGGGCCGGGGAGCTGTTTTTT.

This rearrangement joins TRBV21-1 to TRBJ2-7; TRBD1, as called in the table, went unchecked against the DNA. TRBV21-1 is described as a pseudogene. The CDR3 length is 11 residues. CDR3 region: CARGDICEQYF. The CDR3 coding sequence is TGTGCCAGGGGGGACATATGCGAGCAGTACTTC.

The rearrangement uses TRBV5-1 and TRBJ2-5; 8 bases fit TRBD2. After removal of 4 bases from V and 2 bases from J, the junction contained 4 bases not matched to a gene. Germline V gene data show CDR1 as SGHRS and CDR2 as YFSETQ. The CDR3 has 14 amino acids. The CDR3 DNA reads as TGCGCCAGCAGCACTAGCGGTGTTCAAGAGACCCAGTACTTC. Amino acid sequence: CASSTSGVQETQYF.

This clone was recorded once. The V gene is TRBV18, the J gene TRBJ1-2, with D hard to call. The CDR3 totals 16 residues. Germline loops: CDR1 KGHSH, CDR2 LQKENI. Between the trimmed V and J ends, which lost 6 bases and 4 bases, there was a span of 21 bases. DNA for the CDR3: TGTGCCAGCTCCTCGGGATTCGGAACTTCGGGCTATGGCTACACCTTC. Its protein product is CASSSGFGTSGYGYTF.

The chain uses TRBV11-3 and TRBJ2-5, with TRBD2 matching over 9 bases. Per germline, CDR1 SGHNT and CDR2 YENEEA. The V gene end was trimmed by 6 bases and the J gene end by 5 bases; junction bases not matched to a gene: 7. CDR3 size: 14 residues. The CDR3 region has the DNA TGTGCCAGCAGGAGGGGACTAGCTCCGGAGACCCAGTACTTC. Its translation is CASRRGLAPETQYF.